These 23 T cell receptor beta chains share one sample of origin, sequenced in a study of identical twins. TCRdb re-called the 5' RACE reads with MiXCR, one entry per CDR3 protein. This sample has under 1 million distinct CDR3 sequences, with about 12% found just once. These sequences were also reported in another study, on yellow fever vaccine responses in identical twins.

The specimen sequenced was PBMCs. These TCRs come from a woman younger than 35 in good health.

Many counts were recorded for this clonotype. The V call is TRBV18, the J call TRBJ2-5; 9 bases match TRBD1. V lost 3 bases and J lost 0; bases outside the gene matches: 8. CDR3 length: 17 amino acids. Per the germline V gene, CDR1 is KGHSH and CDR2 is LQKENI. CDR3 coding DNA: TGTGCCAGCTCACCTACCGCCGGGACAGGGAACCAAGAGACCCAGTACTTC. Its translation is CASSPTAGTGNQETQYF.

This clonotype was observed many times. The chain employs TRBV20-1 and TRBJ1-6; 11 bases map to TRBD1. Per germline, CDR1 DFQATT and CDR2 SNEGSKA (reference sequence). The ends lost 0 bases at V and 9 bases at J; junction bases unmatched: 4. The CDR3 is 15 amino acids. CDR3: CSARDSGQGVSPLHF. CDR3 bases: TGCAGTGCTAGAGATTCGGGACAGGGGGTTTCACCCCTCCACTTT.

The chain carries TRBV6-2 or TRBV6-3 and TRBJ2-5; the match to TRBD2 covers 9 bases. V shed 6 bases, J shed 5 bases, and the junction held 7 bases outside the gene matches. The CDR3 spans 14 residues. Germline CDR1 is MNHEY and CDR2 is SVGEGT. CDR3 residues: CASSSSGVVETQYF. The CDR3 DNA follows: TGTGCCAGCAGCTCTAGCGGGGTGGTGGAGACCCAGTACTTC.

This clonotype has only a few counts. The chain links TRBV10-3 to TRBJ1-6; D is unclear. The germline CDR1 and CDR2 sequences are ENHRY and SYGVKD. CDR3 length: 17 amino acids. The germline V and J ends were trimmed by 3 bases and 6 bases, with 18 bases remaining between them. CDR3 coding DNA: TGTGCCATCAGTGAATTGAGGTTCGGCAGTCCTAATTCACCCCTCCACTTT. It specifies CAISELRFGSPNSPLHF.

In its sample, this clonotype was seen many times. The chain carries TRBV29-1 and TRBJ2-2; 9 bases fit TRBD2. Trimming cost V 6 bases and J 7 bases; bases outside gene matches: 3. Germline V gene data show CDR1 as SQVTM and CDR2 as ANQGSEA. The CDR3 spans 12 residues. CDR3 nucleotide sequence: TGCAGCGTAACTAGCGGGTTCGGGGAGCTGTTTTTT. It encodes CSVTSGFGELFF.

This clonotype has a handful of counts. The rearrangement joins TRBV6-1 to TRBJ1-1; 8 positions match TRBD1. Germline CDR1 and CDR2: MNHNS and SASEGT. The J segment lost 5 bases and the V segment lost 5 bases, leaving 13 bases of the junction unmatched. This CDR3 has 16 residues. For the CDR3, the DNA is TGTGCCAGCAGTAAAGTTACCGGGACAGGTACGACTGAAGCTTTCTTT. Its translation: CASSKVTGTGTTEAFF.

This chain joins TRBV20-1 and TRBJ2-1, with 10 bases lining up with TRBD2. Per the germline V gene, CDR1 is DFQATT and CDR2 is SNEGSKA (reference sequence). The junction had 11 bases not matched to a gene; V was cut back by 5 bases and J by 4 bases. The CDR3 covers 16 residues. For the CDR3, the DNA is TGCAGTGCTGGACCACGGGGACTAGCGAGATACAATGAGCAGTTCTTC. This translates into CSAGPRGLARYNEQFF.

This clonotype showed up just a few times. The chain combines TRBV6-5 with TRBJ2-5, with D hard to call. V lost 2 bases to trimming and J lost 5 bases, with 18 bases between them. CDR3 length: 16 residues. In germline, CDR1 is MNHEY, CDR2 SVGAGI. CDR3 in amino acids: CASSYPLLTDYETQYF. CDR3 in DNA: TGTGCCAGCAGTTACCCCTTGTTGACCGATTACGAGACCCAGTACTTC.

This clonotype turned up a few times. The chain is built from TRBV11-2 and TRBJ2-3, with 10 bases that match TRBD2. This CDR3 contains 19 residues. Losses at the gene ends were 0 bases for V and 3 bases for J; bases not matched to a gene: 12. Looked up from germline, CDR1 is SGHAT and CDR2 is FQNNGV. The CDR3 DNA follows: TGTGCCAGCAGCTTAGAGGGGGAGGGAGCGGGGGGGATTACAGATACGCAGTATTTT. Its translation is CASSLEGEGAGGITDTQYF.

The chain employs TRBV5-1 and TRBJ2-1, with D maybe TRBD2 (6 bases). Trimming pared 0 bases from V and 2 bases from J, leaving 18 bases between. This CDR3 is built from 18 residues. Germline V gene lookup returns CDR1 SGHRS and CDR2 YFSETQ. This CDR3 reads CASSLASGGPWAYNEQFF. Here the CDR3 DNA reads TGCGCCAGCAGCTTGGCCAGCGGAGGGCCATGGGCCTACAATGAGCAGTTCTTC.

The chain carries TRBV6-5 and TRBJ2-1; 8 bases align to TRBD1. Germline assignment: CDR1 MNHEY and CDR2 SVGAGI. J gave up 4 bases and V 0 bases, and 11 bases lay outside the gene matches. This CDR3 region has 18 residues. This chain's CDR3 is CASSYSPATGVVYNEQFF. In nucleotides, the CDR3 is TGTGCCAGCAGTTACTCGCCCGCGACAGGGGTAGTTTACAATGAGCAGTTCTTC.

Only a few counts were recorded for this clonotype. The J gene is TRBJ1-1, the V gene TRBV29-1; TRBD1 aligns across 8 bases. The CDR3 runs 15 residues. Germline V gives CDR1 SQVTM, CDR2 ANQGSEA. Losses at the gene ends were 2 bases for V and 4 bases for J; bases not matched to a gene: 9. The CDR3 nucleotides are TGCAGCGTTGAACGGGACAGGATGATCCGCACTGAAGCTTTCTTT. The encoded protein is CSVERDRMIRTEAFF.

This clonotype was counted between two and nine times. The chain combines TRBV10-3 with TRBJ2-7; D unresolved. From germline, CDR1 is ENHRY and CDR2 SYGVKD. The CDR3 spans 13 residues. Trimming left V 2 bases short and J 4 bases short, with 9 bases between. This chain's CDR3 is CAISEGRSYEQYV. The CDR3 nucleotides read TGTGCCATCAGTGAGGGCAGGTCTTACGAGCAGTACGTC.

This clonotype has more than one count but fewer than ten. V usage is TRBV20-1 and J usage is TRBJ2-2, with D hard to call. Germline CDR1 and CDR2: DFQATT and SNEGSKA (reference sequence). The CDR3 is made up of 12 amino acids. The germline V and J ends were trimmed by 3 bases and 5 bases, with 7 bases remaining between them. The CDR3 nucleotides are TGCAGTGCTAGCCCCCCGACCGGGGAGCTGTTTTTT. Translated, it gives CSASPPTGELFF.

The chain couples TRBV10-3 to TRBJ2-1; D possibly uses TRBD1 or TRBD2 (5 bases each). Germline CDR1 reads ENHRY; CDR2 reads SYGVKD. CDR3 length: 15 amino acids. Trimming took off 5 bases at V and 2 bases at J, with 13 bases between the two ends. Here the CDR3 DNA reads TGTGCCATCAGTCCTCGGGACGGGACCTACAATGAGCAGTTCTTC. Residues: CAISPRDGTYNEQFF.

This chain connects TRBV12-3 or TRBV12-4 to TRBJ2-1, with a tentative D call TRBD2 (5 bases). Trimming removed 3 bases at V and 6 bases at J, with 12 bases between. The CDR3 spans 14 residues. The DNA for the CDR3 is TGTGCCAGCAGTTTCGAGGGCTCGGGCAATGAGCAGTTCTTC. Translation: CASSFEGSGNEQFF.

This clonotype was detected a few times. The chain links TRBV12-3 or TRBV12-4 to TRBJ2-3, with 15 bases lining up with TRBD2. CDR3 length equals 20 residues. V lost 7 bases and J lost 5; bases outside the gene matches: 19. The CDR3 loop is CASNRRTSGGGDPPRDTQYF. In DNA form, the CDR3 reads TGTGCCAGCAATAGAAGGACTAGCGGGGGGGGGGACCCCCCTAGAGATACGCAGTATTTT.

This clonotype was observed many times. The chain joins TRBV3-1 to TRBJ1-1, with unresolved D. Looked up from germline, CDR1 is LGHDT and CDR2 is YNNKEL (reference sequence). V shed 3 bases and J shed 2 bases, with 4 bases lying between them. The CDR3 extends over 12 amino acids. The DNA for the CDR3 is TGTGCCAGCAGCCACACAAACACTGAAGCTTTCTTT. Protein product: CASSHTNTEAFF.

The rearrangement joins TRBV5-1 to TRBJ2-2, with D possibly matching TRBD1 (6 bases). The CDR3 is 17 amino acids. CDR1 and CDR2 from the germline V gene are SGHRS and YFSETQ. Trimming removed 0 bases at V and 2 bases at J, with 14 bases between. The CDR3 DNA is TGCGCCAGCAGCTTGGAGCAGGGGCGGGCAAACACCGGGGAGCTGTTTTTT. This translates into CASSLEQGRANTGELFF.

The gene calls are TRBV28 and TRBJ2-7, with D maybe TRBD1 (5 bases). CDR1 and CDR2 from the germline V gene are MDHEN and SYDVKM. CDR3 size: 13 residues. V shed 7 bases and J shed 6 bases, with 16 bases lying between them. The CDR3, as DNA: TGTGCCAGCATGGACACTCAGTCCCCCGAGCAGTACGTC. As protein: CASMDTQSPEQYV.

This clonotype has only a few counts. This chain joins TRBV27 and TRBJ2-7, with 7 bases lining up with TRBD1. The CDR3 loop spans 12 amino acids. With V trimmed by 10 bases and J by 3 bases, 6 bases remained unmatched. Germline V gene sequence: CDR1 MNHEY, CDR2 SMNVEV (reference sequence). The CDR3 DNA sequence: TGTGCCACAAGACAGGGAATCTACGAGCAGTACTTC. Translation gives CATRQGIYEQYF.

This clonotype showed up many times. The V gene is TRBV28, the J gene TRBJ2-2; possible D gene TRBD2, 5 bases. The V end lost 2 bases, the J end lost 3 bases, and 13 bases lay between the germline ends. Germline V CDR1 and CDR2: MDHEN, SYDVKM. CDR3 length: 16 amino acids. CDR3 in amino acids: CASSLPGWVDTGELFF. In DNA, the CDR3 is TGTGCCAGCAGTTTACCGGGATGGGTGGACACCGGGGAGCTGTTTTTT.

The rearrangement joins TRBV11-2 to TRBJ2-3, with no clear D. Trimming removed 4 bases from V and 4 bases from J, with 9 bases in between. This CDR3 region has 13 residues. The germline V gene has CDR1 SGHAT and CDR2 FQNNGV. The DNA of the CDR3 is TGTGCCAGCAGCTGGATAGGCGCAGATACGCAGTATTTT. It translates to CASSWIGADTQYF.